The sequence of this T cell receptor (beta chain) was determined in a study of blood T cell repertoires in COVID-19. Study as a whole: Sites in the United States, Italy and Spain provided acute and convalescent COVID-19 samples. Sources were T cells, B-cell-depleted T cells, or PBMCs; the material itself was cDNA or gDNA.

Per the authors' pipeline: Amplification with reference gene primers provided the estimates of nucleated cell counts. Sequencing used immunoSEQ multiplex PCR; TCRdb keeps in-frame clones, though not all of them. V and J calls and clone size are given by that table; D and trimming were obtained from the DNA. The sample has fewer than 200,000 clones, approximately 90% seen once. The V end was cut by 0 bases, the J end by 7 bases, with 6 bases between. This CDR3 is built from 12 residues. Germline lookup yields CDR1 MGHRA and CDR2 YSYEKL. This TCR came from a woman aged 45-60 years with acute or convalescent COVID-19. The sample was peripheral blood. This rearrangement joins TRBV4-1 to TRBJ1-2; no definite D call. The CDR3 loop is CASSQDLVGYTF. The DNA of the CDR3 is TGCGCCAGCAGCCAAGATCTCGTTGGCTACACCTTC.